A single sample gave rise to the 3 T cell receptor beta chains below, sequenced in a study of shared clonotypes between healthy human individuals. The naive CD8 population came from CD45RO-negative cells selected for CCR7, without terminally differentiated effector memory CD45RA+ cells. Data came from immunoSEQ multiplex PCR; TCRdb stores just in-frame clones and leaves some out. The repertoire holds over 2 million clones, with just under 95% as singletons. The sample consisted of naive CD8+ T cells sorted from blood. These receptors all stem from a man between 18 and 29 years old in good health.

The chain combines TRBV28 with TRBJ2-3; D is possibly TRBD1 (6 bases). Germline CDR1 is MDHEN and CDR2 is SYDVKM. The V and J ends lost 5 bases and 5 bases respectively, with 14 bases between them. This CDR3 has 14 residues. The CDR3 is CASSQEQGVDTQYF. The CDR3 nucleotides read TGTGCCAGCAGTCAGGAACAGGGAGTAGATACGCAGTATTTT. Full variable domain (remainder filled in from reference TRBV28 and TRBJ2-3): DVKVTQSSRYLVKRTGEKVFLECVQDMDHENMFWYRQDPGLGLRLIYFSYDVKMKEKGDIPEGYSVSREKKERFSLILESASTNQTSMYLCASSQEQGVDTQYFGPGTRLTVL.

CDR3 coding DNA: TGTGCCAGCAGCTCCCTGACTAGCGGGGGGTTCACAGATACGCAGTATTTT. Its protein product is CASSSLTSGGFTDTQYF. The chain couples TRBV13 to TRBJ2-3; 13 positions match TRBD2. V shed 4 bases and J 2 bases; nucleotides not matched to a gene: 6. Germline CDR1 PRHDT, CDR2 FYEKMQ (reference sequence). The CDR3 has 17 residues. Looking up the rest from reference TRBV13 and TRBJ2-3 gives the full variable domain: AAGVIQSPRHLIKEKRETATLKCYPIPRHDTVYWYQQGPGQDPQFLISFYEKMQSDKGSIPDRFSAQQFSDYHSELNMSSLELGDSALYFCASSSLTSGGFTDTQYFGPGTRLTVL.

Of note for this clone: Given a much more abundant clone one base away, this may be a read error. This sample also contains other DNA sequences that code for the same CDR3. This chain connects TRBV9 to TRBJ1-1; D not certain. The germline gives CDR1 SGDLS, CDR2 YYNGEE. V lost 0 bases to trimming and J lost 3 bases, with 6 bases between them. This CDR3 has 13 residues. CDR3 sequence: CASSVGRDTEAFF. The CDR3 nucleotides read TGTGCCAGCAGCGTAGGGCGAGACACTGAAGCTTTCTTT.